These 29 T cell receptor beta chains came from one sample sequenced in a study of blood T cells in healthy people across ages. PCR was performed a second time for roughly 7 to 12 cycles using a sample-barcoded 5' primer and a J-beta primer mix. One entry per CDR3 protein results from TCRdb running MiXCR on the 5' RACE reads. The sample shows approximately 820,000 distinct CDR3 sequences, around 42% of them seen only once. Source material: blood. The source of these receptors is a man between 60 and 70 years old in good health.

DNA for the CDR3: TGTGCCAGCAGTTTGCCGGGACTAGCGGGGGGCCCAGATACGCAGTATTTT. This sequence encodes CASSLPGLAGGPDTQYF. The chain combines TRBV28 with TRBJ2-3; 15 bases agree with TRBD2. Trimming at V came to 3 bases and at J to 4 bases, leaving 5 bases not matched to a gene. Germline V gene lookup returns CDR1 MDHEN and CDR2 SYDVKM. This CDR3 has 17 amino acids.

The J gene is TRBJ2-5, the V gene TRBV5-1; TRBD1 matches at 8 bases. The CDR3 loop spans 14 amino acids. V lost 4 bases and J lost 4; bases outside the gene matches: 6. CDR1 is SGHRS and CDR2 is YFSETQ in the germline V gene. CDR3 sequence: CASSTDRAGETQYF. DNA of the CDR3: TGCGCCAGCAGCACGGACAGGGCTGGAGAGACCCAGTACTTC.

The chain combines TRBV7-8 with TRBJ2-5; 12 bases are a match to TRBD2. V shed 5 bases and J 11 bases; nucleotides not matched to a gene: 12. Germline lookup yields CDR1 SGHVS and CDR2 FQNEAQ. The CDR3 runs to 15 residues. CDR3 residues: CASSLLAGGHNEQYF. CDR3 in DNA: TGTGCCAGCAGCCTACTAGCGGGGGGTCACAATGAGCAGTACTTC. The full variable domain, in which reference TRBV7-8 and TRBJ2-5 provide the parts outside the CDR3, is GAGVSQSPRYKVAKRGQDVALRCDPISGHVSLFWYQQALGQGPEFLTYFQNEAQLDKSGLPSDRFFAERPEGSVSTLKIQRTQQEDSAVYLCASSLLAGGHNEQYFGPGTRLLVL.

This clonotype showed up just once. The gene calls are TRBV5-1 and TRBJ1-4; 7 positions match TRBD1. V was clipped by 0 bases and J by 11 bases; unmatched bases: 16. The V gene's germline CDR1 is SGHRS and CDR2 YFSETQ. The CDR3 contains 17 residues. In DNA, the CDR3 is TGCGCCAGCAGCTTGGACAGGGGACGGGAGGGGCGGACGAAACTGTTTTTT. Its protein is CASSLDRGREGRTKLFF.

This clonotype was counted once. The chain recombines TRBV9 with TRBJ2-1; tentatively, D is TRBD1 (6 bases). The DNA end is more similar to TRBJ2-7, so the J call may be wrong. Germline CDR1 and CDR2: SGDLS and YYNGEE. The CDR3 is 13 amino acids. The CDR3 sequence is CASSTQGYNEQYF. The CDR3 DNA is TGTGCCAGCAGCACCCAGGGGTACAATGAGCAGTACTTC.

This clonotype came up a few times. The chain links TRBV7-9 to TRBJ2-7, with D uncertain. The CDR3 has 14 residues. V lost 5 bases and J 0 bases, leaving 11 bases between the germline ends. The germline V gene has CDR1 SEHNR and CDR2 FQNEAQ (reference sequence). The CDR3 sequence: CASSLGVISYEQYF. The CDR3 coding sequence is TGTGCCAGCAGCCTAGGCGTCATCTCCTACGAGCAGTACTTC.

This clonotype was counted only a few times. The chain links TRBV29-1 to TRBJ2-6; tentatively, D is TRBD1 (5 bases). V gave up 6 bases and J gave up 6 bases, with 12 bases separating them. The length of the CDR3 is 13 residues. The germline V gene encodes CDR1 SQVTM and CDR2 ANQGSEA. CDR3 loop: CSVAQGKANVLTF. In nucleotides, the CDR3 is TGCAGCGTAGCGCAGGGTAAGGCCAACGTCCTGACTTTC.

The chain uses TRBV20-1 and TRBJ2-1; D is possibly TRBD2 (7 bases). The CDR3 runs 13 residues. The germline V gene encodes CDR1 DFQATT and CDR2 SNEGSKA (reference sequence). Trimming shortened V by 6 bases and J by 4 bases, and 13 bases separated the two germline ends. Here the CDR3 DNA reads TGCAGTGCGGGAGGGGGTGGATACAATGAGCAGTTCTTC. It specifies CSAGGGGYNEQFF.

The J gene is TRBJ1-2, the V gene TRBV5-1; D ambiguous. The CDR3 consists of 16 residues. The germline V gene has CDR1 SGHRS and CDR2 YFSETQ. Trimming pared 7 bases from V and 4 bases from J, leaving 23 bases between. CDR3 DNA sequence: TGCGCCAGCGACCCCTCGGAAGGGCGCAGGTCCTATGGCTACACCTTC. This encodes CASDPSEGRRSYGYTF. Filled out from reference TRBV5-1 and TRBJ1-2, the complete variable domain reads KAGVTQTPRYLIKTRGQQVTLSCSPISGHRSVSWYQQTPGQGLQFLFEYFSETQRNKGNFPGRFSGRQFSNSRSEMNVSTLELGDSALYLCASDPSEGRRSYGYTFGSGTRLTVV.

This clonotype has only one observation. The chain recombines TRBV10-3 with TRBJ2-1; 10 positions agree with TRBD2. This CDR3 has 16 residues. The germline V gene encodes CDR1 ENHRY and CDR2 SYGVKD. Trimming at V came to 7 bases and at J to 8 bases, leaving 14 bases not matched to a gene. The CDR3 sequence: CAITDQRGGIQHEQFF. The CDR3 region has the DNA TGTGCCATCACCGATCAGCGGGGGGGCATCCAGCATGAGCAGTTCTTC.

This clonotype was detected ten times or more. The chain uses TRBV29-1 and TRBJ2-1; D unresolved. The CDR3 loop spans 10 amino acids. The germline gives CDR1 SQVTM, CDR2 ANQGSEA. V was pared by 8 bases and J by 4 bases, with 6 bases between. CDR3 amino acids: CSFLYNEQFF. As DNA, the CDR3 is TGCAGCTTTTTGTACAATGAGCAGTTCTTC.

This rearrangement joins TRBV6-2 or TRBV6-3 to TRBJ2-6, with a weak D call TRBD1 (6 bases). V was trimmed by 3 bases and J by 2 bases, leaving 8 bases between them. CDR1 is MNHEY and CDR2 is SVGEGT in the germline V gene. This CDR3 is 15 amino acids long. The CDR3 nucleotides are TGTGCCAGCAGTTATAACAGGGCTGGGGCCAACGTCCTGACTTTC. Translated: CASSYNRAGANVLTF.

This clonotype was recorded a few times. CDR3 DNA: TGTGCCAGCAGTCGAATTGGGGAGACCCAGTACTTC. Its translation is CASSRIGETQYF. This rearrangement joins TRBV12-3 or TRBV12-4 to TRBJ2-5; D is ambiguous. V gave up 5 bases and J gave up 5 bases, with 9 bases separating them. This CDR3 region has 12 residues.

This clonotype was seen ten or more times. The chain uses TRBV6-2 or TRBV6-3 and TRBJ2-7, with D unresolved. V was trimmed by 4 bases and J by 5 bases, leaving 6 bases between them. Germline V CDR1 and CDR2: MNHEY, SVGEGT. This CDR3 region has 11 residues. The CDR3 DNA is TGTGCCAGCAGTTCTGGGGACGAGCAGTACTTC. It yields the protein CASSSGDEQYF.

The genes are TRBV9 and TRBJ1-1, with TRBD1 matching over 10 bases. In germline, CDR1 is SGDLS, CDR2 YYNGEE. V was pared by 4 bases and J by 10 bases, with 13 bases of the junction left unmatched. The CDR3 runs 15 residues. CDR3 loop: CASSPLGGTGAAAFF. The CDR3 nucleotides are TGTGCCAGCAGCCCGTTAGGGGGGACAGGGGCAGCAGCTTTCTTT.

This chain links TRBV7-2 with TRBJ2-6; D is unresolved. V was clipped by 1 base and J by 2 bases, with 15 bases between them. This CDR3 spans 18 amino acids. Germline-derived CDR1 and CDR2 are SGHTA and FQGNSA. The CDR3 nucleotides are TGTGCCAGCAGCTTAGTCTTGGGTAGTGGACCTGGGGCCAACGTCCTGACTTTC. This sequence encodes CASSLVLGSGPGANVLTF.

This clonotype showed up just a few times. The gene calls are TRBV27 and TRBJ2-3, with TRBD2 matching 14 bases. This CDR3 contains 15 residues. Trimming removed 6 bases from V and 8 bases from J; junction bases left unmatched: 7. Germline CDR1 is MNHEY and CDR2 is SMNVEV (reference sequence). CDR3 region: CASSSGTSGGSTQYF. The CDR3 DNA reads as TGTGCCAGCAGCTCGGGGACTAGCGGGGGTAGTACGCAGTATTTT.

The rearrangement uses TRBV29-1 and TRBJ2-6; D perhaps matches TRBD2 (7 bases). CDR1 and CDR2 from the germline V gene are SQVTM and ANQGSEA. The CDR3 contains 16 residues. The V end lost 4 bases, the J end lost 0 bases, and 13 bases lay between the germline ends. This CDR3 is CSVVGGGVSGANVLTF. Here the CDR3 DNA reads TGCAGCGTTGTTGGAGGGGGGGTCTCTGGGGCCAACGTCCTGACTTTC.

This chain connects TRBV6-2 or TRBV6-3 to TRBJ1-6; D gene unclear. Germline assignment: CDR1 MNHEY and CDR2 SVGEGT. V dropped 2 bases and J dropped 0 bases, with 17 bases sitting between them. The CDR3 spans 19 residues. DNA for the CDR3: TGTGCCAGCAGTTACCTCCGGACGGGTACAAGCTCCTATAATTCACCCCTCCACTTT. It translates to CASSYLRTGTSSYNSPLHF.

This chain joins TRBV7-8 and TRBJ2-1; 11 nucleotides line up with TRBD2. Judging by the DNA end, TRBJ2-7 fits better; the J call may be wrong. Germline lookup yields CDR1 SGHVS and CDR2 FQNEAQ. The CDR3 length is 19 residues. The CDR3 loop is CASSLVLAGGSSSYNEQYF. CDR3 nucleotide sequence: TGTGCCAGCAGCTTAGTTCTAGCGGGGGGCTCGAGCTCCTACAATGAGCAGTACTTC.

This clonotype has just a few counts. The rearrangement joins TRBV20-1 to TRBJ2-1, with D possibly TRBD2 on 6 matching bases. CDR3 size: 15 residues. Per germline, CDR1 DFQATT and CDR2 SNEGSKA (reference sequence). Trimming removed 0 bases at V and 2 bases at J, with 11 bases between. CDR3 protein: CSAREPRTTYNEQFF. CDR3 nucleotides: TGCAGTGCTAGAGAGCCCCGGACTACCTACAATGAGCAGTTCTTC.

V gene TRBV7-2 combines with J gene TRBJ2-3; a weak D match, TRBD2 (7 bases). CDR1 and CDR2 from the germline V gene are SGHTA and FQGNSA. The ends were cut back, 5 bases at V and 2 bases at J, with 14 bases in the middle. CDR3 length equals 15 residues. The CDR3, as DNA: TGTGCCAGCAGCGGTCGCGGGGGCCCCACAGATACGCAGTATTTT. Encoded protein: CASSGRGGPTDTQYF.

V is TRBV6-5 and J is TRBJ2-3, with TRBD1 matching over 10 bases. The CDR3 runs 16 residues. Trimming removed 5 bases from V and 1 base from J; junction bases left unmatched: 6. Germline V gene data show CDR1 as MNHEY and CDR2 as SVGAGI. The CDR3 sequence is CASSPRGTGGTDTQYF. The CDR3 nucleotides read TGTGCCAGCAGTCCTCGAGGGACAGGGGGCACAGATACGCAGTATTTT.

Comments on this clonotype: Sequence at one end of the junction differs from germline and may be a read error. The CDR3 loop is CASIKAGGNTEALF. CDR3 sequence (DNA): TGTGCCAGCATCAAGGCGGGAGGTAACACTGAAGCTCTCTTT. The rearrangement links TRBV6-5 to TRBJ1-1, with D uncertain. The germline gives CDR1 MNHEY, CDR2 SVGAGI. The CDR3 runs 14 residues.

V gene TRBV2 combines with J gene TRBJ2-7; perhaps TRBD1 as D (5 bases). Trimming pared 6 bases from V and 1 base from J, leaving 10 bases between. Germline V gives CDR1 SNHLY, CDR2 FYNNEI. CDR3 length: 13 amino acids. Here the CDR3 DNA reads TGTGCCAGCAGGACACAGGTGTCCTACGAGCAGTACTTC. This translates into CASRTQVSYEQYF.

The chain recombines TRBV20-1 with TRBJ2-7; 7 bases are shared with TRBD1. From germline, CDR1 is DFQATT and CDR2 SNEGSKA (reference sequence). V lost 2 bases and J lost 3; bases outside the gene matches: 4. The CDR3 loop spans 13 amino acids. CDR3 loop: CSARRQGNYEQYF. The CDR3 DNA reads TGCAGTGCTAGAAGACAGGGTAACTACGAGCAGTACTTC.

This clonotype was observed a handful of times. The rearrangement joins TRBV20-1 to TRBJ2-1, with D possibly TRBD1 on 5 matching bases. Germline CDR1 is DFQATT and CDR2 is SNEGSKA (reference sequence). This CDR3 has 13 amino acids. Between the trimmed V and J ends, which lost 2 bases and 3 bases, there was a span of 8 bases. The CDR3 DNA reads TGCAGTGCTAGAACACAGGTCTACAATGAGCAGTTCTTC. As protein: CSARTQVYNEQFF.

As concerns this clonotype: Lacking the conserved final phenylalanine or tryptophan, this CDR3 likely reflects a read error. The chain combines TRBV7-2 with TRBJ2-1; 7 bases fit TRBD2. This CDR3 contains 17 residues. V trimming: 5 bases; J trimming: 2 bases; junction bases outside the gene matches: 12. The germline CDR1 and CDR2 sequences are SGHTA and FQGNSA. The CDR3, as DNA: TGTGCCAGCAGCCTAACCTCAACGGGGGGTACCTACAATGAGCAGTTCCTC. Translated, it gives CASSLTSTGGTYNEQFL.

The chain links TRBV5-1 to TRBJ2-1; the match to TRBD1 covers 11 bases. CDR1 is SGHRS, CDR2 YFSETQ, per germline. V dropped 0 bases and J dropped 5; count of bases not matched to a gene: 4. CDR3 length equals 16 residues. The chain's CDR3 is CASSLARDRGDNEQFF. The DNA for the CDR3 is TGCGCCAGCAGCTTGGCCCGGGACAGGGGGGACAATGAGCAGTTCTTC.